This T cell receptor beta chain was recovered during a study of blood T cell repertoires in COVID-19. In the study overall: Material from acute and convalescent COVID-19 was sourced from the United States, Italy and Spain.

The method was immunoSEQ multiplex PCR; TCRdb's version includes in-frame clones alone and lacks a portion of them. The sample lists 200,000 to 250,000 clones, about 83% seen once, with around 7.2% in the top ten. This clone was counted once. The CDR3 is 14 amino acids. Trimming took 7 bases from V and 2 from J, leaving 12 bases between them. CDR1 is LNHDA and CDR2 is SQIVND in the germline V gene (reference sequence). The gene calls are TRBV19 and TRBJ2-1; the D gene is possibly TRBD2 (6 bases). The sample was peripheral blood. The clonotype originates from a woman in her forties or fifties with acute or convalescent COVID-19. CDR3 nucleotide sequence: TGTGCCAGTACTCCTAGCGTTACCTACAATGAGCAGTTCTTC. Residues: CASTPSVTYNEQFF.